This entry is about one T cell receptor beta chain. Its target is unknown. The junction and the germline gene differ at one end; a read error may be behind it. Primers included in the PCR were 60 Vbeta and 13 Jbeta primers. The table came from immunoSEQ multiplex PCR; TCRdb's copy has only in-frame clones and leaves some out. This sample has approximately 150,000 clones, with approximately 83% found just once. CDR3 size: 15 residues. Germline values: CDR1 MGHDK, CDR2 SYGVNS. These data are taken from a study of cytomegalovirus exposure and HLA in healthy donors. Regarding the study as a whole: A later analysis found most CMV-associated TCR beta chains apparently HLA-restricted.

The sequencing input was PBMCs. The clonotype was recovered from a woman aged 40 to 49 in good health and CMV-seronegative. This chain links TRBV25-1 with TRBJ1-1; possibly TRBD1 for D (5 bases). CDR3 loop: CASGESGRANTEAFF. The CDR3 coding sequence is TGTGCCAGCGGTGAATCCGGCAGGGCGAACACTGAAGCTTTCTTT.